This TCR beta chain comes out of a study of T-cell memory formation after mild COVID-19. At least ten counts were recorded for this clonotype. Its antigen is as yet unknown. Germline V gene sequence: CDR1 KGHSH, CDR2 LQKENI. CDR3 length: 14 amino acids. Deletions cut 3 bases from V and 7 bases from J, with 13 bases between. Constant-segment primers and 5'RACE yielded cDNA libraries for TCR alpha and TCR beta, each carrying sample barcodes and UMIs. TCRdb recomputed calls from the 5' RACE reads with MiXCR, one row per CDR3 protein. The table shows roughly 200,000 distinct CDR3 sequences, with over 9.5% occurring only once. Points from the study as a whole: Clones that contracted from day 15 to 85 were balanced CD4/CD8, while later expanders leaned CD4+. A second wave of clones peaked on day 37, and their SARS-CoV-2 specificity went unconfirmed. Mostly located in CM and EM were contracting CD4+ clones, with contracting CD8+ clones located in EMRA.

The origin of this receptor is a young man who had mild COVID-19 (a few samples of this study predate the infection). Cell type and time point are not known. The rearrangement links TRBV18 to TRBJ2-1, with a tentative D call TRBD2 (5 bases). Sequences were obtained from PBMCs or a T cell subset sorted from them (not recorded which). This chain's CDR3 is CASSPNQRSNEQFF. CDR3 coding DNA: TGTGCCAGCTCACCTAACCAGCGGAGTAATGAGCAGTTCTTC.